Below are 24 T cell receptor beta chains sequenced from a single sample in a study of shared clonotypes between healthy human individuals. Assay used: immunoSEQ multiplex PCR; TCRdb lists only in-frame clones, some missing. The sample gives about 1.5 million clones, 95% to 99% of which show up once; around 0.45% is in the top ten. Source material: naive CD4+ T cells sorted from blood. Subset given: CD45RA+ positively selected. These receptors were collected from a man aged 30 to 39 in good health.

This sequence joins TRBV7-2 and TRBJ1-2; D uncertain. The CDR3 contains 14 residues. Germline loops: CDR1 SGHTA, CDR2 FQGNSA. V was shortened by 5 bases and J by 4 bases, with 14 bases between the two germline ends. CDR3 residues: CASSESPGGYGYTF. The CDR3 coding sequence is TGTGCCAGCAGCGAGTCCCCGGGAGGCTATGGCTACACCTTC.

CDR3 nucleotides: TGTGCCAGCAGCTTAGAAATCCCAGCGGGGGCAAACTACGAGCAGTACTTC. This codes for CASSLEIPAGANYEQYF. J is TRBJ2-7 and V is TRBV7-9; 8 bases are a match to TRBD2. This CDR3 has 17 amino acids. Germline V gives CDR1 SEHNR, CDR2 FQNEAQ (reference sequence). J gave up 3 bases and V 1 base, and 11 bases lay outside the gene matches. Complete variable domain (other parts from reference TRBV7-9 and TRBJ2-7): DTGVSQNPRHKITKRGQNVTFRCDPISEHNRLYWYRQTLGQGPEFLTYFQNEAQLEKSRLLSDRFSAERPKGSFSTLEIQRTEQGDSAMYLCASSLEIPAGANYEQYFGPGTRLTVT.

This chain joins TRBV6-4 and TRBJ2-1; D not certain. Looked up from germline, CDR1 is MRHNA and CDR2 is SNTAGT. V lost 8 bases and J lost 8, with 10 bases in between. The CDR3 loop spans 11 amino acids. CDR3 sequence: CASVGPHEQFF. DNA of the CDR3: TGTGCCAGCGTTGGTCCCCATGAGCAGTTCTTC.

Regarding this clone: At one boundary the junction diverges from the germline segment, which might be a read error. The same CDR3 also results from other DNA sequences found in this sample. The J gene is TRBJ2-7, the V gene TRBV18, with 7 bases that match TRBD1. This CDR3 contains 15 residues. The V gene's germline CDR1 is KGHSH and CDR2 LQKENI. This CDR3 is CASSPRQGNSYEQYF. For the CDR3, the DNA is TGTGCCAGCTCTCCACGACAGGGTAACTCCTACGAGCAGTACTTC.

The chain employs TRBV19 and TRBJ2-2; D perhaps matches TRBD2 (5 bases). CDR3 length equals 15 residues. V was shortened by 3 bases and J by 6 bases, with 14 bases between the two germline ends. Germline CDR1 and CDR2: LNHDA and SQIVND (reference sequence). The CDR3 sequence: CASSMYTSRPGELFF. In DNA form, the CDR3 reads TGTGCCAGTAGTATGTATACTAGTCGCCCCGGGGAGCTGTTTTTT.

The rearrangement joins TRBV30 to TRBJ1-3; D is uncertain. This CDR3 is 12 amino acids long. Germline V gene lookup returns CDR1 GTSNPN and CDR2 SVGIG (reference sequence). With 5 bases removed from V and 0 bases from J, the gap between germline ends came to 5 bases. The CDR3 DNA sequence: TGTGCCTGGGAGATCTCTGGAAACACCATATATTTT. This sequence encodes CAWEISGNTIYF.

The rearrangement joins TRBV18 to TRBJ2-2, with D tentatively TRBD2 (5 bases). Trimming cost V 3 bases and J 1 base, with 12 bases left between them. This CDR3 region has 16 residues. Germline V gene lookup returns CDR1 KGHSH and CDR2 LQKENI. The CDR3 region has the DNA TGTGCCAGCTCACCGGTGGTCGGGATGAACACCGGGGAGCTGTTTTTT. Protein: CASSPVVGMNTGELFF.

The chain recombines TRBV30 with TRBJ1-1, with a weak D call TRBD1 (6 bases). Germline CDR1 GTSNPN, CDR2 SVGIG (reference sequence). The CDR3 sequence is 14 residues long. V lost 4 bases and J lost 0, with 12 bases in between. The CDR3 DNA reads TGTGCCTGGATTCCCGGGACATTGAACACTGAAGCTTTCTTT. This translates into CAWIPGTLNTEAFF.

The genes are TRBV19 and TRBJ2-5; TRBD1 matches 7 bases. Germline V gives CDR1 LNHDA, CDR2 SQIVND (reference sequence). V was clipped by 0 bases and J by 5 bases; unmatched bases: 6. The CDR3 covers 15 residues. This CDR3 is CASSIEGGWAETQYF. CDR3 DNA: TGTGCCAGTAGTATAGAAGGGGGCTGGGCGGAGACCCAGTACTTC.

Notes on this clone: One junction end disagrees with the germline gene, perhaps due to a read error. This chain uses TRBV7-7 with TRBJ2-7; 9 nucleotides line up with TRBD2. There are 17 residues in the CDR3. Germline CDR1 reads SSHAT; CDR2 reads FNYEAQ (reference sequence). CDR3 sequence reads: CASSSSPLAGLSYEQYF. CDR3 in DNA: TGTGCTAGCAGCTCCTCTCCTCTAGCGGGGTTATCCTACGAGCAGTACTTC. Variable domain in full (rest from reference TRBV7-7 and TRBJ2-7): GAGVSQSPRYKVTKRGQDVTLRCDPISSHATLYWYQQALGQGPEFLTYFNYEAQPDKSGLPSDRFSAERPEGSISTLTIQRTEQRDSAMYRCASSSSPLAGLSYEQYFGPGTRLTVT.

The CDR3 reads CASSPQAGGPRAGELFF. CDR3 coding DNA: TGCGCCAGCAGTCCTCAAGCGGGAGGGCCAAGGGCCGGGGAGCTGTTTTTT. The chain couples TRBV10-1 to TRBJ2-2; 10 bases fit TRBD2. This CDR3 has 17 amino acids. The ends lost 5 bases at V and 6 bases at J; junction bases unmatched: 12. Per the germline V gene, CDR1 is WNHNN and CDR2 is SYGVQD (reference sequence).

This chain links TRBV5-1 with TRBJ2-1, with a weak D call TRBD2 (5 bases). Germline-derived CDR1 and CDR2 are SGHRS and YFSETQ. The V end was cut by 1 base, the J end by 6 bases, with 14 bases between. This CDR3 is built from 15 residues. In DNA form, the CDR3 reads TGCGCCAGCAGCTTGTCACCGTTACGGGGCAATGAGCAGTTCTTC. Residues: CASSLSPLRGNEQFF.

CDR3 amino acids: CASSEVGAGFSGNTIYF. In nucleotides, the CDR3 is TGTGCCAGCAGTGAAGTAGGCGCAGGATTCTCTGGAAACACCATATATTTT. The chain couples TRBV2 to TRBJ1-3; unclear D gene. V lost 1 base, J lost 0 bases, and 13 bases lay in between. The CDR3 loop spans 17 amino acids. Germline CDR1 and CDR2: SNHLY and FYNNEI.

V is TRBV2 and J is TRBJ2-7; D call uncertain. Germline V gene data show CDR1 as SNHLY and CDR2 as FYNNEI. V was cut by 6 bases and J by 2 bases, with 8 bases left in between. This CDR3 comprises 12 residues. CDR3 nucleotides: TGTGCCAGCAGGGACGAAACCTACGAGCAGTACTTC. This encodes CASRDETYEQYF.

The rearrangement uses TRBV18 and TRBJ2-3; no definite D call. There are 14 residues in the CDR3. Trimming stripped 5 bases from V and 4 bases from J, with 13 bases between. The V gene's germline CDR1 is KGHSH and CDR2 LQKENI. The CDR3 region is CASSGKRPPDTQYF. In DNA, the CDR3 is TGTGCCAGCTCAGGGAAACGACCCCCAGATACGCAGTATTTT.

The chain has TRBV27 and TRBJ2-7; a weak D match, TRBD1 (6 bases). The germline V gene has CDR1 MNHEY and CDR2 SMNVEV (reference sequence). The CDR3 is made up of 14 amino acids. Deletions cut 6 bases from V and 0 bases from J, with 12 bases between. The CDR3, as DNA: TGTGCCAGCAGAGGGACACCTTACTCCTACGAGCAGTACTTC. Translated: CASRGTPYSYEQYF.

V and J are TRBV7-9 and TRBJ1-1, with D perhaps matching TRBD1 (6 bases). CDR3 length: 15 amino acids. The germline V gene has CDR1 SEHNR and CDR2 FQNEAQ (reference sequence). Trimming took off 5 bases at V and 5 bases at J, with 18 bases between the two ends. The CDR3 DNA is TGTGCCAGCAGCCCCCAAGGGGGGGGGCAAACTGAAGCTTTCTTT. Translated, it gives CASSPQGGGQTEAFF.

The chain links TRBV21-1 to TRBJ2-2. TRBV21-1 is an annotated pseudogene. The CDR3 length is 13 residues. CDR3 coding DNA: TGTGCCAGAAAGGGGGGGAACACCGGGGAGCTGTTTTTT. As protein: CARKGGNTGELFF.

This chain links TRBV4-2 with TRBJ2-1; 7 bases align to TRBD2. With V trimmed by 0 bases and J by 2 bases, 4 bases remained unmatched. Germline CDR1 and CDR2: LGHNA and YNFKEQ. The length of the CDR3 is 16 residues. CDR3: CASSQDTGGAYNEQFF. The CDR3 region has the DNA TGTGCCAGCAGCCAAGATACGGGAGGTGCCTACAATGAGCAGTTCTTC.

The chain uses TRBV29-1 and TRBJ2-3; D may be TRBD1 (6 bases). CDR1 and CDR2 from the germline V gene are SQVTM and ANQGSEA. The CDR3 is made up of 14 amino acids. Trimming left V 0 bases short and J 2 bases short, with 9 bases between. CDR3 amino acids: CSVEDWTVTDTQYF. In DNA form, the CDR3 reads TGCAGCGTTGAAGATTGGACAGTCACAGATACGCAGTATTTT.

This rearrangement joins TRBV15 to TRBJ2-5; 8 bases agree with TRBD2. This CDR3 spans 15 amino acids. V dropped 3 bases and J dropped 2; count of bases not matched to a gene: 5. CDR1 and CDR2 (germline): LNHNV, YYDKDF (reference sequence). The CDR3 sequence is CATSSRGGEQETQYF. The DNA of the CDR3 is TGTGCCACCAGCAGCCGGGGGGGGGAACAAGAGACCCAGTACTTC.

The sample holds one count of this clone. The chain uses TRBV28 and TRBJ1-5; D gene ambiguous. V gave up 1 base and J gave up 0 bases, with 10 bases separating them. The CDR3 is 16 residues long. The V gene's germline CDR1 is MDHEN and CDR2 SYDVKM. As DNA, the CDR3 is TGTGCCAGCAGTTTATTCTTAACGGATAGCAATCAGCCCCAGCATTTT. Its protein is CASSLFLTDSNQPQHF.

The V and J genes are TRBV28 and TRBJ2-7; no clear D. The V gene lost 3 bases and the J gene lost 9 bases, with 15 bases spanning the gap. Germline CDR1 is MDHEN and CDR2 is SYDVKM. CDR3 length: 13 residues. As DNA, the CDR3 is TGTGCCAGCAGTTTGGGTTCGCCGGCCGGGCAGTACTTC. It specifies CASSLGSPAGQYF.

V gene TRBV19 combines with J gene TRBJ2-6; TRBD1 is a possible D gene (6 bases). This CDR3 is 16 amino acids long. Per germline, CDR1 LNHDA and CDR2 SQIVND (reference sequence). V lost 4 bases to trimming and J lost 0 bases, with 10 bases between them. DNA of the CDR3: TGTGCCAGTAGTAAAACAGGGTTCTCTGGGGCCAACGTCCTGACTTTC. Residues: CASSKTGFSGANVLTF.